This TCR beta chain was sequenced in a study of control samples from healthy donors and cancer patients. Germline V gene data show CDR1 as SGHRS and CDR2 as YFSETQ. CDR3 size: 16 residues. The V gene end was trimmed by 0 bases and the J gene end by 2 bases; junction bases not matched to a gene: 3. This table comes from immunoSEQ multiplex PCR, and its TCRdb copy is limited to in-frame clones, with some not included. Of approximately 58,000 clones detected, 80% to 90% appear once; the ten largest clones hold 10% to 15%. The V and J genes are TRBV5-1 and TRBJ2-1, with TRBD1 matching over 9 bases. The receptor's source is a woman aged 55-75 years with lung cancer. Source material: PBMCs. For the CDR3, the DNA is TGCGCCAGCAGCTTGGTAGGGACAGGGACCTACAATGAGCAGTTCTTC. Translation gives CASSLVGTGTYNEQFF.